Listed below are T cell receptor beta chains from one sample, sequenced in a study of cytomegalovirus exposure and HLA in healthy donors. Some clones are missing from TCRdb's copy, which holds only in-frame ones; the method was immunoSEQ multiplex PCR. The data contain 130,000 or so clones, around 77% of them singletons. The sample taken for sequencing was PBMCs. These receptor sequences come from a male donor in good health and CMV-seropositive. Each CDR3 is given with its conserved first and last residue.

v_gene: TRBV6-5
j_gene: TRBJ2-3
CDR3aa: CASSYSDRGLGDTQYF

v_gene: TRBV5-1
j_gene: TRBJ2-7
CDR3aa: CASSLGTIMSEQYF

v_gene: TRBV5-8
j_gene: TRBJ2-3
CDR3aa: CASSLSGLGADTQYF

v_gene: TRBV28
j_gene: TRBJ2-7
CDR3aa: CASSLSLAGVPEQYF

v_gene: TRBV7-8
j_gene: TRBJ1-2
CDR3aa: CASSLVGQGGVVLDGYTF

v_gene: TRBV5-1
j_gene: TRBJ2-2
CDR3aa: CASSLRLVAANTGELFF

v_gene: TRBV28
j_gene: TRBJ1-4
CDR3aa: CASSFLTGGTNEKLFF

v_gene: TRBV7-2
j_gene: TRBJ2-7
CDR3aa: CASSSYRGPGNEQYF

v_gene: TRBV5-6
j_gene: TRBJ2-2
CDR3aa: CASSLAAGVGSGELFF

v_gene: TRBV2
j_gene: NA
CDR3aa: CASSPQGSEYEQYF

v_gene: TRBV2
j_gene: TRBJ1-5
CDR3aa: CASSNTGQGYSNQPQHF

v_gene: TRBV5-6
j_gene: TRBJ2-6
CDR3aa: CASSLSISGANVLTF

v_gene: TRBV7-2
j_gene: TRBJ2-7
CDR3aa: CASSPETSGSYEQYF

v_gene: TRBV6-1
j_gene: TRBJ2-1
CDR3aa: CASSVHFDNEQFF

v_gene: TRBV27
j_gene: TRBJ2-5
CDR3aa: CASSLMREMTQYF

v_gene: TRBV7-9
j_gene: TRBJ2-3
CDR3aa: CASRLAGGSTDTQYF

v_gene: TRBV28
j_gene: TRBJ1-2
CDR3aa: CASRATGTLNYGYTF

v_gene: TRBV7-6
j_gene: TRBJ2-1
CDR3aa: CASSLKKTGKRSSYNKQFF

v_gene: TRBV28
j_gene: TRBJ2-3
CDR3aa: CASSSSGRALDTQYF

v_gene: TRBV5-6
j_gene: TRBJ1-1
CDR3aa: CASSLYRGRGNTEAFF

v_gene: TRBV10-3
j_gene: TRBJ2-2
CDR3aa: CAITGLAGDAGELFF

v_gene: TRBV6-6
j_gene: TRBJ2-7
CDR3aa: CASSYSRAPYYEQYF

v_gene: TRBV27
j_gene: TRBJ1-6
CDR3aa: CASSFISNSPLHF

v_gene: TRBV7-9
j_gene: TRBJ2-7
CDR3aa: CSSSLDTYEQYF

v_gene: TRBV6-5
j_gene: TRBJ2-1
CDR3aa: CASSNLAGYYNEQFF

v_gene: TRBV9
j_gene: TRBJ1-5
CDR3aa: CASSAQDNQPQHF

v_gene: TRBV6-6
j_gene: TRBJ2-3
CDR3aa: CASSYSGLPDTQYF

v_gene: TRBV5-1
j_gene: TRBJ2-5
CDR3aa: CASKLSGGAGETQYF

v_gene: TRBV6-4
j_gene: TRBJ2-7
CDR3aa: CASRTPDRAPHEQYF

v_gene: TRBV7-9
j_gene: TRBJ1-2
CDR3aa: CASSFEGGLTLYGYTF

v_gene: TRBV10-3
j_gene: TRBJ2-1
CDR3aa: CAISESSTSGLNEQFF

v_gene: TRBV19
j_gene: TRBJ1-1
CDR3aa: CASSMVEATEAFF

v_gene: TRBV15
j_gene: TRBJ2-2
CDR3aa: CATSRVKFGNTGELFF

v_gene: TRBV19
j_gene: TRBJ2-3
CDR3aa: CASSIVGRANTQYF

v_gene: TRBV18
j_gene: TRBJ2-3
CDR3aa: CASSRESTDTQYF

v_gene: TRBV18
j_gene: TRBJ1-1
CDR3aa: CASSPLDRVIEAFF

v_gene: TRBV5-4
j_gene: TRBJ1-2
CDR3aa: CASSLARDRTSRGYTF

v_gene: TRBV6-1
j_gene: TRBJ1-6
CDR3aa: CASSDRQGRAGSYNSPLHF

v_gene: TRBV11-2
j_gene: TRBJ2-2
CDR3aa: CAGRRGQLTGELFF

v_gene: TRBV29-1
j_gene: TRBJ2-2
CDR3aa: CSVVTVNTGELFF

v_gene: TRBV11-1
j_gene: TRBJ2-1
CDR3aa: CASSPRPPSGAYNEQFF

v_gene: TRBV30
j_gene: TRBJ2-3
CDR3aa: CAWSRSPSDTQYF

v_gene: TRBV5-4
j_gene: TRBJ2-2
CDR3aa: CASSLIQGATGELFF

v_gene: TRBV6-4
j_gene: TRBJ1-2
CDR3aa: CASSPIQQGAISGYTF

v_gene: TRBV19
j_gene: TRBJ1-5
CDR3aa: CASSPLYGDQPQHF

v_gene: TRBV5-4
j_gene: TRBJ1-2
CDR3aa: CASSSQNYGYTF

v_gene: TRBV29-1
j_gene: TRBJ2-1
CDR3aa: CITAGGGDEQFF

v_gene: TRBV7-2
j_gene: TRBJ1-1
CDR3aa: CASSLAGAGAFF

v_gene: TRBV6-5
j_gene: TRBJ2-2
CDR3aa: CASSPTGLRTGELFF

v_gene: TRBV5-1
j_gene: TRBJ2-5
CDR3aa: CASSYGLAGGGETQYF

v_gene: TRBV5-6
j_gene: NA
CDR3aa: CASSPRGLAEIFNEQYF

v_gene: TRBV30
j_gene: TRBJ1-3
CDR3aa: CAWSRFRGTGNTIYF

v_gene: TRBV5-1
j_gene: TRBJ2-5
CDR3aa: CASSSGHPQETQYF

v_gene: TRBV7-2
j_gene: TRBJ1-6
CDR3aa: CASSLGGWGSNSPLHF